This section outlines one TCR beta chain sequence together with its context. Its recognized antigen is unknown. This sample was included in a study of T cells expressing NK-cell markers (dated by TCRdb to the early 2020s). In terms of the full investigation: TCR beta-chain repertoires were profiled in sorted CD3+CD56+NKG2C+, CD3+CD56+NKG2C- and CD3+CD56-NKG2C+ T-cell subsets from roughly eight donors. Of the eight sequenced donors, seven were found to be HCMV-seropositive and one was found to be HCMV-seronegative. The study sequenced eight donors, all healthy volunteers chosen at random: three men and five women. Libraries were sequenced as 2 x 150 bp reads on Illumina HiSeq 2000/2500, MiSeq or NextSeq.

TCRdb names Illumina HiSeq 2000 as the instrument used. The TCR beta cDNA libraries were made using 5'RACE template switching, a step that added both a universal primer site and unique molecular identifiers. cDNA synthesis was primed from the TCR beta constant segment, followed by two successive PCR amplification steps. The published analysis was carried out like this. MIGEC was used to demultiplex reads and group the reads by UMI, and MiTCR was used to assemble and quantify clonotypes. To remove erroneous sequences, TCR cDNA sequences were retained only when supported by two or more reads. The tcR package was used for downstream repertoire analysis, with clonotypes matched between fractions based on CDR3 nucleotide sequence plus V segment. VDJmatch was used to annotate antigen specificity against VDJdb, with one amino acid substitution in CDR3 allowed. Once TCRdb had reprocessed the reads, it stored one entry per CDR3 protein sequence and supplied no DNA. The V and J calls come from TCRdb's annotation, not from the publication. This sample's records show about 380,000 distinct CDR3 sequences. 5.2% of the sample belongs to the ten largest clones.

From the germline V gene (reference sequence), CDR1 is LGHDT and CDR2 is YNNKEL. Its CDR3 holds 17 amino acids, cysteine through phenylalanine. No DNA is recorded. Broad study findings and their caveats: In five to seven donors, the dominant CD3+CD56+NKG2C+ clonotypes were found to rank among the top 10 CD8+ clonotypes and to make up about 1.0-7.5% of CD8+ T cells. Whether the expanded NKG2C-expressing T cell clones were specific for HCMV antigens was left unclear. Those dominant clonotypes were again the most abundant among CD3+CD56-NKG2C+ cells in a few donors, at about 28.3-65%.

A commercial ELISA kit detecting HCMV-specific IgG in serum was used to determine HCMV serostatus. Peripheral blood mononuclear cells were isolated from blood by Ficoll density gradient centrifugation. The sample was blood T cells: a sorted CD56 or NKG2C T cell subset, CD4+ or CD8+ T cells, or bulk PBMC T cells (not recorded which). The chain was built from TRBV3-1 and TRBJ2-2; TCRdb reports TRBD1, a call that lacks DNA to check it against. This clonotype was obtained from a man between 18 and 69 years old in good health. The CDR3 protein sequence reads: CASSYLKKQGNTGELFF.